One T cell receptor (beta chain) is described in this entry. In the original analysis: Nucleated cell counts were estimated from reference gene primer amplification. Clones were read by immunoSEQ multiplex PCR, and TCRdb kept only the in-frame ones, dropping some. V, J and clone size are taken as reported in that table, and D and trimming were inferred from the DNA itself. The repertoire holds about 100,000 clones, with approximately 90% as singletons. The sample comes from a study of blood T cell repertoires in COVID-19. At the level of the study: PBMCs, B-cell-depleted T cells, or T cells provided the cDNA or gDNA that made up the material.

CDR3 length: 13 residues. J lost 0 bases, V lost 5 bases, and 3 bases had no gene match. CDR1 is SQVTM and CDR2 is ANQGSEA in the germline V gene. The receptor was isolated from a man in his 60s with acute or convalescent COVID-19. The chain is built from TRBV29-1 and TRBJ1-2, with TRBD1 matching 7 bases. The sample taken for sequencing was peripheral blood. The CDR3 reads CSVTGQANYGYTF. The DNA of the CDR3 is TGCAGCGTTACTGGACAGGCTAACTATGGCTACACCTTC.